The 18 T cell receptor beta chains in this list originate from one sample, sequenced in a study of CD8 T cells in Susac syndrome. Roughly 0.5 to 1 ug RNA was reverse transcribed with random hexamers. TCRdb re-called the immunoSEQ multiplex PCR reads with MiXCR, one entry per CDR3 protein. The sample includes fewer than 200,000 distinct CDR3 sequences, roughly 90% seen only once; the top ten take about 0.1%. Sequencing used CD4+ T cells from PBMCs. The receptors here all came from a human donor with Susac syndrome.

J is TRBJ1-1 and V is TRBV6-1, with D unclear. The germline CDR1 and CDR2 sequences are MNHNS and SASEGT. This CDR3 has 12 amino acids. Trimming took off 6 bases at V and 5 bases at J, with 10 bases between the two ends. DNA for the CDR3: TGTGCCAGCAGCCGCCGGGAAACTGAAGCTTTCTTT. The encoded protein is CASSRRETEAFF.

The V gene is TRBV6-1, the J gene TRBJ2-3; unclear D gene. The germline V gene has CDR1 MNHNS and CDR2 SASEGT. Trimming shortened V by 2 bases and J by 2 bases, and 8 bases separated the two germline ends. The CDR3 is 14 residues long. The CDR3 nucleotides are TGTGCCAGCAGTGAAAGGGTCGCCACAGATACGCAGTATTTT. This sequence encodes CASSERVATDTQYF.

The CDR3 nucleotides are TGCAGTGCTCAGGCAGCCTCAAGCTCCTACGAGCAGTACTTC. It encodes CSAQAASSSYEQYF. The chain carries TRBV20-1 and TRBJ2-7; D call uncertain. The CDR3 loop spans 14 amino acids. From germline, CDR1 is DFQATT and CDR2 SNEGSKA (reference sequence). V was clipped by 5 bases and J by 0 bases, with 14 bases between them.

V usage is TRBV5-1 and J usage is TRBJ2-7; no firm D call. Between the trimmed V and J ends, which lost 0 bases and 11 bases, there was a span of 18 bases. Germline CDR1 and CDR2: SGHRS and YFSETQ. The CDR3 is 14 amino acids. CDR3 in amino acids: CASSLADMRSAKYF. The DNA for the CDR3 is TGCGCCAGCAGCTTGGCCGATATGAGGTCGGCAAAGTACTTC.

The chain combines TRBV9 with TRBJ2-2; D unresolved. This CDR3 spans 14 amino acids. Trimming left V 0 bases short and J 2 bases short, with 5 bases between. Germline assignment: CDR1 SGDLS and CDR2 YYNGEE. In DNA form, the CDR3 reads TGTGCCAGCAGCGTAGAACATAACACCGGGGAGCTGTTTTTT. This codes for CASSVEHNTGELFF.

This chain uses TRBV11-2 with TRBJ2-3; 7 nucleotides agree with TRBD1. This CDR3 is built from 15 residues. Germline lookup yields CDR1 SGHAT and CDR2 FQNNGV. Trimming removed 5 bases from V and 1 base from J; junction bases left unmatched: 6. This CDR3 reads CASSDDRVGTDTQYF. CDR3 sequence (DNA): TGTGCCAGCAGCGACGACAGGGTCGGCACAGATACGCAGTATTTT.

The CDR3 sequence is CASSPGLAGVTDTQYF. The CDR3 DNA reads TGCGCCAGCAGCCCAGGACTAGCGGGAGTGACAGATACGCAGTATTTT. The V gene is TRBV5-1, the J gene TRBJ2-3; 13 bases are shared with TRBD2. Trimming cost V 4 bases and J 3 bases; bases outside gene matches: 5. The CDR3 totals 16 residues. Germline V gives CDR1 SGHRS, CDR2 YFSETQ.

This clonotype was detected a few times. V usage is TRBV7-8 and J usage is TRBJ2-5; 8 nucleotides match TRBD1. Losses at the gene ends were 5 bases for V and 6 bases for J; bases not matched to a gene: 17. The CDR3 is 17 residues long. CDR1 and CDR2 (germline): SGHVS, FQNEAQ. The CDR3 loop reads CASSPPGVPGGGKTQYF. The CDR3 nucleotides read TGTGCCAGCAGCCCACCGGGGGTGCCAGGGGGCGGGAAGACCCAGTACTTC.

There are a few counts of this clonotype. V usage is TRBV6-1 and J usage is TRBJ1-5, with D tentatively TRBD1 (5 bases). CDR3 size: 14 residues. V lost 5 bases and J lost 6, with 14 bases in between. Looked up from germline, CDR1 is MNHNS and CDR2 is SASEGT. The CDR3 loop is CASSIEGFGQPQHF. CDR3 DNA: TGTGCCAGCAGTATAGAGGGGTTCGGTCAGCCCCAGCATTTT.

The J gene is TRBJ1-2, the V gene TRBV28; TRBD1 aligns across 11 bases. CDR1 MDHEN and CDR2 SYDVKM come from the germline V gene. The trim removed 6 bases at V and 4 bases at J, leaving 13 bases unmatched. This CDR3 comprises 17 residues. The CDR3 bases are TGTGCCAGCAGGGAACTCTGGACAGGGGGCTCCGTCTATGGCTACACCTTC. It specifies CASRELWTGGSVYGYTF.

The chain has TRBV7-2 and TRBJ2-2; no reliable D call. This CDR3 is 16 amino acids long. The V end lost 5 bases, the J end lost 0 bases, and 13 bases lay between the germline ends. The V gene's germline CDR1 is SGHTA and CDR2 FQGNSA. Here the CDR3 DNA reads TGTGCCAGCAGCACTGGACGGTTCGCGAACACCGGGGAGCTGTTTTTT. It codes for CASSTGRFANTGELFF. Full variable domain (rest looked up from reference TRBV7-2 and TRBJ2-2): GAGVSQSPSNKVTEKGKDVELRCDPISGHTALYWYRQSLGQGLEFLIYFQGNSAPDKSGLPSDRFSAERTGGSVSTLTIQRTQQEDSAVYLCASSTGRFANTGELFFGEGSRLTVL.

Only one count was recorded for this clonotype. The chain joins TRBV9 to TRBJ2-7; 7 positions match TRBD2. After removal of 3 bases from V and 0 bases from J, the junction contained 9 bases not matched to a gene. This CDR3 comprises 16 residues. Per germline, CDR1 SGDLS and CDR2 YYNGEE. CDR3 protein: CASSGGGLAASYEQYF. CDR3 bases: TGTGCCAGCAGCGGTGGTGGTCTAGCGGCCTCCTACGAGCAGTACTTC.

The chain couples TRBV3-1 to TRBJ2-2, with 10 bases matching TRBD2. The CDR3 runs to 16 residues. Germline CDR1 reads LGHDT; CDR2 reads YNNKEL (reference sequence). The V gene end was trimmed by 1 base and the J gene end by 7 bases; junction bases not matched to a gene: 6. In DNA form, the CDR3 reads TGTGCCAGCAGCCAAGTATTAGCGGGGGGTGTCGGGGAGCTGTTTTTT. Translating gives CASSQVLAGGVGELFF.

CDR3 DNA: TGTGCCACCAGTGATTCCGCAGTCGCTGACAATGAGCAGTTCTTC. Amino acids: CATSDSAVADNEQFF. The chain has TRBV24-1 and TRBJ2-1; D is ambiguous. The CDR3 covers 15 residues. Deletions cut 2 bases from V and 5 bases from J, with 12 bases between. CDR1 is KGHDR and CDR2 is SFDVKD in the germline V gene.

V usage is TRBV30 and J usage is TRBJ1-1, with 9 positions matching TRBD1. The junction had 7 bases not matched to a gene; V was cut back by 7 bases and J by 4 bases. The CDR3 has 13 residues. Per the germline V gene, CDR1 is GTSNPN and CDR2 is SVGIG (reference sequence). CDR3 residues: CALSGQGVTEAFF. The DNA for the CDR3 is TGTGCCTTATCGGGACAGGGAGTCACTGAAGCTTTCTTT.

V is TRBV3-1 and J is TRBJ1-1; D unresolved. Germline lookup yields CDR1 LGHDT and CDR2 YNNKEL (reference sequence). This CDR3 contains 16 residues. Trimming took 7 bases from V and 0 from J, leaving 18 bases between them. CDR3 sequence (DNA): TGTGCCAGCACGACAAGTCTGGAGCGGATGAACACTGAAGCTTTCTTT. Amino acid sequence: CASTTSLERMNTEAFF.

V is TRBV11-2 and J is TRBJ2-3; 11 nucleotides match TRBD2. V lost 3 bases and J lost 5; bases outside the gene matches: 4. The CDR3 is made up of 15 amino acids. CDR1 SGHAT and CDR2 FQNNGV come from the germline V gene. The CDR3 nucleotides read TGTGCCAGCAGCTTTAGCGGGGGGGCGGTAGATACGCAGTATTTT. It is translated as CASSFSGGAVDTQYF.

This rearrangement joins TRBV19 to TRBJ2-2, with D perhaps matching TRBD1 or TRBD2 (5 bases each). The CDR3 covers 16 residues. Between the trimmed V and J ends, which lost 5 bases and 0 bases, there was a span of 13 bases. From germline, CDR1 is LNHDA and CDR2 SQIVND (reference sequence). The CDR3 DNA reads TGTGCCAGTAGTCCCCCCGGGGCAGCGAACACCGGGGAGCTGTTTTTT. Amino acid sequence: CASSPPGAANTGELFF.